Below are 26 T cell receptor beta chains sequenced from a single sample in a study of blood T cell repertoires in COVID-19. The assay was immunoSEQ multiplex PCR, and TCRdb's table has in-frame clones only and misses some. The table has tens of thousands of clones, just under 80% seen once; the top ten hold roughly 6.5%. Sequenced sample: peripheral blood. Receptors were obtained from a woman aged 55-69 years with acute or convalescent COVID-19.

The chain uses TRBV28 and TRBJ2-5, with 8 positions matching TRBD1. The germline CDR1 and CDR2 sequences are MDHEN and SYDVKM. CDR3 length: 14 residues. V shed 5 bases and J 5 bases; nucleotides not matched to a gene: 7. The CDR3 reads CASSTGGFGETQYF. The CDR3 DNA reads as TGTGCCAGCAGTACAGGGGGATTTGGGGAGACCCAGTACTTC.

The chain couples TRBV11-3 to TRBJ1-1, with 8 bases fitting TRBD1. The V gene's germline CDR1 is SGHNT and CDR2 YENEEA. V gave up 5 bases and J gave up 3 bases; unmatched junction bases: 5. CDR3 length: 14 amino acids. The CDR3 DNA follows: TGTGCCAGCAGCAAGGACAGGGCGGACACTGAAGCTTTCTTT. Translated, it gives CASSKDRADTEAFF. The full variable domain, its missing parts supplied by reference TRBV11-3 and TRBJ1-1, is EAGVVQSPRYKIIEKKQPVAFWCNPISGHNTLYWYLQNLGQGPELLIRYENEEAVDDSQLPKDRFSAERLKGVDSTLKIQPAELGDSAVYLCASSKDRADTEAFFGQGTRLTVV.

V is TRBV7-9 and J is TRBJ2-7; 7 bases are a match to TRBD1. Germline CDR1 SEHNR, CDR2 FQNEAQ (reference sequence). This CDR3 spans 14 amino acids. Germline trimming cut 4 bases from V and 6 bases from J; bases unmatched to any gene: 9. CDR3 nucleotide sequence: TGTGCCAGCAGCTCTCGAGACAGGGTATCCGAGCAGTACTTC. Its protein is CASSSRDRVSEQYF.

V usage is TRBV2 and J usage is TRBJ2-5; 14 bases map to TRBD2. Per germline, CDR1 SNHLY and CDR2 FYNNEI. After removal of 0 bases from V and 2 bases from J, the junction contained 8 bases not matched to a gene. The CDR3 has 19 residues. The CDR3 loop is CASSEAGPWTSGGQETQYF. The CDR3 coding sequence is TGTGCCAGCAGTGAAGCCGGGCCCTGGACTAGCGGGGGGCAAGAGACCCAGTACTTC.

The chain recombines TRBV5-1 with TRBJ2-2, with a possible D match to TRBD2 (6 bases). V was shortened by 4 bases and J by 5 bases, with 15 bases between the two germline ends. There are 15 residues in the CDR3. The germline gives CDR1 SGHRS, CDR2 YFSETQ. The chain's CDR3 is CASSRGLTGTGELFF. CDR3 nucleotides: TGCGCCAGCAGCCGGGGACTGACGGGAACCGGGGAGCTGTTTTTT.

The chain carries TRBV7-8 and TRBJ2-7; 9 bases match TRBD1. Losses at the gene ends were 5 bases for V and 4 bases for J; bases not matched to a gene: 9. CDR1 and CDR2 (germline): SGHVS, FQNEAQ. This CDR3 is built from 15 residues. CDR3 loop: CASSPYPGTGYEQYF. The CDR3 nucleotides read TGTGCCAGCAGCCCCTACCCCGGGACAGGGTACGAGCAGTACTTC.

J is TRBJ2-7 and V is TRBV3-1 (or the pseudogene TRBV3-2); D remains ambiguous. Per the germline V gene, CDR1 is LGHDT and CDR2 is YNNKEL (reference sequence). The V and J ends lost 6 bases and 5 bases respectively, with 8 bases between them. CDR3 length: 11 amino acids. CDR3 amino acids: CASRQPHEQYF. The CDR3 nucleotides are TGTGCCAGCAGGCAACCTCACGAGCAGTACTTC.

The chain uses TRBV29-1 and TRBJ1-6; 9 nucleotides align to TRBD1. Germline V gives CDR1 SQVTM, CDR2 ANQGSEA. V lost 5 bases to trimming and J lost 6 bases; unmatched junction nucleotides: 5. The CDR3 runs to 14 residues. The CDR3 loop is CSVSGTGFNSPLHF. For the CDR3, the DNA is TGCAGCGTTTCTGGGACAGGGTTTAATTCACCCCTCCACTTT.

V is TRBV19 and J is TRBJ1-2, with unresolved D. Germline CDR1 and CDR2: LNHDA and SQIVND (reference sequence). This CDR3 spans 14 amino acids. The germline V and J ends were trimmed by 2 bases and 3 bases, with 10 bases remaining between them. In DNA form, the CDR3 reads TGTGCCAGTAGTATAAGTAACCGGTACTATGGCTACACCTTC. Translation: CASSISNRYYGYTF.

The chain employs TRBV6-1 and TRBJ1-2, with D possibly being TRBD1 (5 bases). Germline V gene lookup returns CDR1 MNHNS and CDR2 SASEGT. Trimming pared 4 bases from V and 0 bases from J, leaving 24 bases between. The CDR3 has 19 amino acids. CDR3 sequence: CASSVDSRRAILPNYGYTF. CDR3 DNA sequence: TGTGCCAGCAGTGTCGACAGTCGAAGAGCGATCTTACCTAACTATGGCTACACCTTC.

The chain couples TRBV12-3 or TRBV12-4 to TRBJ1-2; TRBD1 agrees at 9 bases. The V segment lost 6 bases and the J segment 5 bases; nucleotides outside the gene matches: 4. The CDR3 length is 13 residues. CDR3 bases: TGTGCCAGCAGCCAAGACAGGGGGTATGGCTACACCTTC. Amino acid sequence: CASSQDRGYGYTF.

J is TRBJ1-1 and V is TRBV9, with a possible D match to TRBD1 (6 bases). The CDR3 runs 13 residues. Trimming shortened V by 6 bases and J by 2 bases, and 11 bases separated the two germline ends. Germline-derived CDR1 and CDR2 are SGDLS and YYNGEE. CDR3 nucleotide sequence: TGTGCCAGCACAGCAGGGGCCAACACTGAAGCTTTCTTT. It codes for CASTAGANTEAFF.

This clone was seen only once. The genes are TRBV5-1 and TRBJ1-6, with D perhaps TRBD1 (5 bases). V lost 1 base and J lost 8, with 16 bases in between. Germline assignment: CDR1 SGHRS and CDR2 YFSETQ. CDR3 length equals 16 residues. CDR3 sequence reads: CASSLRTGGRDSPLHF. The CDR3, as DNA: TGCGCCAGCAGCTTGAGGACGGGGGGAAGGGATTCACCCCTCCACTTT.

The CDR3 here is CSVDGLQGPSMNTEAFF. The DNA of the CDR3 is TGCAGCGTTGATGGCCTTCAGGGGCCTTCAATGAACACTGAAGCTTTCTTT. The chain has TRBV29-1 and TRBJ1-1, with D possibly being TRBD1 (6 bases). Germline CDR1 reads SQVTM; CDR2 reads ANQGSEA. Trimming cost V 3 bases and J 0 bases, with 20 bases left between them. The CDR3 totals 17 residues.

The chain couples TRBV19 to TRBJ2-1; 8 bases fit TRBD2. With 6 bases clipped from V and 15 bases from J, the junction kept 7 bases outside the gene matches. From germline, CDR1 is LNHDA and CDR2 SQIVND (reference sequence). The CDR3 sequence is 11 residues long. The chain's CDR3 is CASSSGTRVFF. CDR3 DNA: TGTGCCAGTAGCTCCGGGACTAGGGTGTTCTTC.

CDR3 nucleotide sequence: TGTGCCACCCAGGAAAAGGTGGAAGCTTTCTTT. It encodes CATQEKVEAFF. V usage is TRBV28 and J usage is TRBJ1-1; D uncertain. Germline assignment: CDR1 MDHEN and CDR2 SYDVKM. The V and J ends lost 10 bases and 8 bases respectively, with 14 bases between them. CDR3 size: 11 residues.

This sequence joins TRBV9 and TRBJ1-3, with D possibly matching TRBD1 (6 bases). CDR3 length equals 14 residues. Germline loops: CDR1 SGDLS, CDR2 YYNGEE. The ends were cut back, 6 bases at V and 4 bases at J, with 14 bases in the middle. CDR3: CASNSQGSGNTIYF. In nucleotides, the CDR3 is TGTGCCAGCAACAGTCAGGGGAGCGGAAACACCATATATTTT.

The chain employs TRBV27 and TRBJ2-7, with D perhaps TRBD2 (5 bases). Germline V gives CDR1 MNHEY, CDR2 SMNVEV (reference sequence). Trimming took off 5 bases at V and 2 bases at J, with 19 bases between the two ends. The CDR3 is 16 residues long. The CDR3 region is CASSPESLAYTYEQYF. DNA of the CDR3: TGTGCCAGCAGTCCCGAAAGCCTAGCCTATACCTACGAGCAGTACTTC.

This sequence joins TRBV19 and TRBJ1-1; D possibly corresponds to TRBD1 (6 bases). This CDR3 has 13 amino acids. Deletions cut 4 bases from V and 5 bases from J, with 11 bases between. Germline assignment: CDR1 LNHDA and CDR2 SQIVND (reference sequence). CDR3 bases: TGTGCCAGTAGTAGGGGGCGGTCGACTGAAGCTTTCTTT. Translated: CASSRGRSTEAFF.

This clone occurred a few times. The chain recombines TRBV4-1 with TRBJ1-1, with 7 bases lining up with TRBD1. CDR3 size: 13 residues. Looked up from germline, CDR1 is MGHRA and CDR2 is YSYEKL. V was pared by 5 bases and J by 3 bases, with 3 bases of the junction left unmatched. CDR3 bases: TGCGCCAGCAGCGTCCAGGGGGACACTGAAGCTTTCTTT. This translates into CASSVQGDTEAFF.

The chain uses TRBV15 and TRBJ2-5, with 7 positions matching TRBD1. The CDR3 extends over 17 amino acids. V lost 4 bases, J lost 3 bases, and 14 bases stayed unmatched. Germline V lookup: CDR1 LNHNV, CDR2 YYDKDF (reference sequence). The CDR3 DNA is TGTGCCACCAGCACCCTAGGGACAGACTTCGAAAAAGAGACCCAGTACTTC. Translated, it gives CATSTLGTDFEKETQYF.

This rearrangement joins TRBV27 to TRBJ2-1; 8 bases line up with TRBD2. The length of the CDR3 is 15 residues. V dropped 3 bases and J dropped 4; count of bases not matched to a gene: 5. CDR1 MNHEY and CDR2 SMNVEV come from the germline V gene (reference sequence). CDR3: CASSFTSGFYNEQFF. Written as DNA, the CDR3 is TGTGCCAGCAGTTTTACTAGCGGCTTTTACAATGAGCAGTTCTTC.

The V and J genes are TRBV7-8 and TRBJ1-1; D is unresolved. Germline CDR1 and CDR2: SGHVS and FQNEAQ. The CDR3 extends over 15 amino acids. V dropped 5 bases and J dropped 0 bases, with 13 bases sitting between them. The chain's CDR3 is CASSPGNRVNTEAFF. The CDR3 DNA sequence: TGTGCCAGCAGCCCGGGAAATAGGGTGAACACTGAAGCTTTCTTT.

This sequence joins TRBV6-1 and TRBJ1-1; D remains unclear. Germline lookup yields CDR1 MNHNS and CDR2 SASEGT. Trimming removed 2 bases from V and 3 bases from J, with 7 bases in between. CDR3 size: 13 residues. CDR3 bases: TGTGCCAGCAGTGAATTCCAGGACACTGAAGCTTTCTTT. Protein: CASSEFQDTEAFF.

The count of this clone is one. The genes are TRBV6-1 and TRBJ1-5; TRBD1 matches at 9 bases. J lost 5 bases, V lost 3 bases, and 8 bases had no gene match. The CDR3 is 16 amino acids. Germline CDR1 is MNHNS and CDR2 is SASEGT. CDR3 in DNA: TGTGCCAGCAGTGACTGGGACAGGGCGGGATATCAGCCCCAGCATTTT. It yields the protein CASSDWDRAGYQPQHF.

The chain carries TRBV6-2 or TRBV6-3 and TRBJ1-2; 8 nucleotides align to TRBD1. The CDR3 has 13 residues. Trimming removed 5 bases from V and 4 bases from J; junction bases left unmatched: 3. Germline V CDR1 and CDR2: MNHEY, SVGEGT. In DNA form, the CDR3 reads TGTGCCAGCAGTAATGACAGGGGCTATGGCTACACCTTC. Protein product: CASSNDRGYGYTF.